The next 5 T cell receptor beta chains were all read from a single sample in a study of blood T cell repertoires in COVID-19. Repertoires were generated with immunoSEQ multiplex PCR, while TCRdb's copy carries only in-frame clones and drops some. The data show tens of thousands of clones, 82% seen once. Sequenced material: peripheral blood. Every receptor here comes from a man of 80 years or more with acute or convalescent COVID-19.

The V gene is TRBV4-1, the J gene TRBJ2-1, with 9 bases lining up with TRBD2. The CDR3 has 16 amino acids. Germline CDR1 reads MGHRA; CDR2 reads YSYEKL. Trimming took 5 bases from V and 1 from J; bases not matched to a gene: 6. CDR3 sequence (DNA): TGCGCCAGCAGCTCCGCTCTAGCGGGGTCCTACAATGAGCAGTTCTTC. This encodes CASSSALAGSYNEQFF.

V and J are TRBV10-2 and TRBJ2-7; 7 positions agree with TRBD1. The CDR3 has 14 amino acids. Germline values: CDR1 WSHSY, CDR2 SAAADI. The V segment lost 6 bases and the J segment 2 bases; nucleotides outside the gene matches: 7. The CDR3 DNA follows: TGCGCCAGCAGCTCACAGGGGTTGGCCTACGAGCAGTACTTC. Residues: CASSSQGLAYEQYF.

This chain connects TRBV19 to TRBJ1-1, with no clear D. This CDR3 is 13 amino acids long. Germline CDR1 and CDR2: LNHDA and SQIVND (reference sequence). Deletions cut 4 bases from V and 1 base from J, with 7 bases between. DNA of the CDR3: TGTGCCAGTAGTACTCGACAGAACACTGAAGCTTTCTTT. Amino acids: CASSTRQNTEAFF.

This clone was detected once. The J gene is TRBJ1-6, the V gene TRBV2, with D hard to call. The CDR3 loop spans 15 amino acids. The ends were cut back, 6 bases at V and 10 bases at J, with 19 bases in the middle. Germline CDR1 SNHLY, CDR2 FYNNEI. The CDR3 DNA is TGTGCCAGCAGGCCCACGACAACCTCAGGATCACCCCTCCACTTT. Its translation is CASRPTTTSGSPLHF.

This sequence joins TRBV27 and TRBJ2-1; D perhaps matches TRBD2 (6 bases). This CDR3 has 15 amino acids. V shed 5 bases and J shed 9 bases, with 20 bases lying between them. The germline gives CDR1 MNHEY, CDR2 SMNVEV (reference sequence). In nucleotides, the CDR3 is TGTGCCAGCAGTGACTTGGAGGGTAGGCAAGGTGAGCAGTTCTTC. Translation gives CASSDLEGRQGEQFF.